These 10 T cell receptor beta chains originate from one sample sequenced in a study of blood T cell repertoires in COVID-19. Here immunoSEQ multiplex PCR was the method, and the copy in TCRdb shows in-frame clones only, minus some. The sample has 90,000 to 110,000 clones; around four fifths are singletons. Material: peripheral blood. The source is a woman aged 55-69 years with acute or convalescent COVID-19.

CDR3 residues: CASSLPVAGRHEQYF. Here the CDR3 DNA reads TGTGCCAGCAGTCTACCGGTGGCAGGTAGACACGAGCAGTACTTC. This chain joins TRBV28 and TRBJ2-7; no clear D. The CDR3 is 15 residues long. V lost 5 bases and J lost 5, with 19 bases in between. The germline V gene has CDR1 MDHEN and CDR2 SYDVKM.

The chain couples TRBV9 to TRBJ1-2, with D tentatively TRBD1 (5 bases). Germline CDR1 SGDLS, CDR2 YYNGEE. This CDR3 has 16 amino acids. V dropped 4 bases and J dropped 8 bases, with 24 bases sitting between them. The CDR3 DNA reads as TGTGCCAGCAGCCCCCCGAGGTCACAAGGGGCCGGGGGCTACACCTTC. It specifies CASSPPRSQGAGGYTF.

CDR3 in amino acids: CASSQDWPGGSYEQYF. The CDR3 DNA is TGCGCCAGCAGCCAAGATTGGCCCGGCGGGTCCTACGAGCAGTACTTC. The rearrangement uses TRBV4-3 and TRBJ2-7; D perhaps matches TRBD2 (5 bases). This CDR3 contains 16 residues. The germline gives CDR1 LGHNA, CDR2 YSLEER. Trimming removed 0 bases at V and 1 base at J, with 13 bases between.

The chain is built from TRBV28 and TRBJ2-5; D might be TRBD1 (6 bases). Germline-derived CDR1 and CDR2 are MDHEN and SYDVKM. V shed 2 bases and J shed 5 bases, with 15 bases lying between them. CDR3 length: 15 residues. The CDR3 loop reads CASSLKARGGETQYF. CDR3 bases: TGTGCCAGCAGTTTAAAAGCCAGGGGCGGGGAGACCCAGTACTTC.

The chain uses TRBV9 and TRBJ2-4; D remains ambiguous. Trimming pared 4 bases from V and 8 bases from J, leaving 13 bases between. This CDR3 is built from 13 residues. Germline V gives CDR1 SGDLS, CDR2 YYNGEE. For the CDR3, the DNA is TGTGCCAGCAGCAACGGCGGCGATGACATTCAGTACTTC. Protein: CASSNGGDDIQYF.

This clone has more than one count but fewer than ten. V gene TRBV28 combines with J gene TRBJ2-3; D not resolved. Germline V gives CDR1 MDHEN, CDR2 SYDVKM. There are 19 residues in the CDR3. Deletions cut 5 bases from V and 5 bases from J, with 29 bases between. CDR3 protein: CASSNMLSSTTAFGDTQYF. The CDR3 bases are TGTGCCAGCAGTAACATGTTGAGTTCGACAACTGCCTTTGGAGATACGCAGTATTTT.

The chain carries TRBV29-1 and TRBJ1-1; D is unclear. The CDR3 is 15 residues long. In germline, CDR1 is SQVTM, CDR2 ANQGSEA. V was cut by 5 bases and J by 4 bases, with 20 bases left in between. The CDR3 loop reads CSVLPPLGGRTEAFF. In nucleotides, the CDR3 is TGCAGCGTTCTTCCTCCGCTGGGAGGGCGCACTGAAGCTTTCTTT.

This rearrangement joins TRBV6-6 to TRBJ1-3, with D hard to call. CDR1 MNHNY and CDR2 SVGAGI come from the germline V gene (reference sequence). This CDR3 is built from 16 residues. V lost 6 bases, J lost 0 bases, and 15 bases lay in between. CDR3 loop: CASSDRQVISGNTIYF. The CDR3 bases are TGTGCCAGCAGCGATCGTCAGGTGATCTCTGGAAACACCATATATTTT.

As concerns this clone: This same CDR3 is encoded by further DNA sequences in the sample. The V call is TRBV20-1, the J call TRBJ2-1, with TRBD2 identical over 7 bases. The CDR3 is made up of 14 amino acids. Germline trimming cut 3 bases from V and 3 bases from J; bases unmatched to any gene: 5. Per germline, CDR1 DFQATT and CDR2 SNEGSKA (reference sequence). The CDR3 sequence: CSASIAGVYNEQFF. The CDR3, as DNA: TGCAGTGCTAGTATAGCGGGTGTCTACAATGAGCAGTTCTTC.

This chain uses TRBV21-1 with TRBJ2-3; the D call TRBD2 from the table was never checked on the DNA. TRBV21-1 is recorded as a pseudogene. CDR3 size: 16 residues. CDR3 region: CASSKGGGRATDTQYF. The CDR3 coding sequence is TGTGCCAGCAGCAAAGGGGGCGGGAGGGCGACAGATACGCAGTATTTT.